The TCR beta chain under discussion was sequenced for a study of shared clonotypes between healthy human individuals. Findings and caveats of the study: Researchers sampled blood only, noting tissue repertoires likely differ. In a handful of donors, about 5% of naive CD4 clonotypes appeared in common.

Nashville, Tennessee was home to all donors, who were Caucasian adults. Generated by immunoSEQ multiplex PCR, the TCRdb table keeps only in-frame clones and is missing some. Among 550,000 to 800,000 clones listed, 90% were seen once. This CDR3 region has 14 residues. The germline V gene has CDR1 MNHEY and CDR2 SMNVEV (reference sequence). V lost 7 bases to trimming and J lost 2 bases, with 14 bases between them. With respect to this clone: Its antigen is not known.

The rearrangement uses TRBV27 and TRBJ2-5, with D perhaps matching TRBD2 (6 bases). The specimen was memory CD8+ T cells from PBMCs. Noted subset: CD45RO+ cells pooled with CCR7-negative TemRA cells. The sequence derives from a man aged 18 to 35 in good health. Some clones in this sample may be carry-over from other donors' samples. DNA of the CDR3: TGTGCCAGCACCCCGTCCGGGGGACAAGAGACCCAGTACTTC. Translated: CASTPSGGQETQYF.